This section outlines one T cell receptor (beta chain) sequence together with its context. Its antigen is not identified. TCRdb itself ran the RT-PCR reads through MiXCR, one entry per CDR3 protein. This table has about 650,000 distinct CDR3 sequences, about 14% appearing once. The record originates from a study of response to subunit inactivated influenza vaccine. Findings and limits, study-wide: It was suggested by the authors that few new T cells are recruited by each seasonal influenza vaccination.

The V and J ends lost 2 bases and 6 bases respectively, with 14 bases between them. CDR1 is SQVTM, CDR2 ANQGSEA, per germline. The CDR3 totals 14 residues. The V and J genes are TRBV29-1 and TRBJ2-1; D tentatively reads TRBD1 or TRBD2 (6 bases each). The receptor was derived from a man in his fifties or sixties who received an inactivated influenza vaccine. The starting material was PBMCs from blood, obtained 14 days before vaccination. This CDR3 reads CSVELGGRGNEQFF. In DNA form, the CDR3 reads TGCAGCGTTGAATTGGGGGGCCGAGGCAATGAGCAGTTCTTC.